This TCR beta chain was documented in a study of control samples from healthy donors and cancer patients. From germline, CDR1 is SGHRS and CDR2 YFSETQ. Trimming took 2 bases from V and 0 from J, leaving 8 bases between them. The CDR3 is 14 residues long. Sequencing was performed with immunoSEQ multiplex PCR; in TCRdb, only in-frame clones are kept and a portion is missing. The table includes roughly 120,000 clones, approximately 90% detected once. The origin of this receptor is a young woman in good health. The gene calls are TRBV5-1 and TRBJ1-2, with TRBD1 as a possible D gene (5 bases). The sequencing input was blood. The CDR3 sequence: CASSFQGANYGYTF. Written as DNA, the CDR3 is TGCGCCAGCAGCTTTCAGGGTGCTAACTATGGCTACACCTTC.